What follows are 23 T cell receptor beta chains derived from one specimen sequenced in a study of blood T cell repertoires in COVID-19. The assay was immunoSEQ multiplex PCR, and TCRdb's table has in-frame clones only and misses some. The table records roughly 15,000 clones, about 85% of them present only once. The sequencing input was peripheral blood. The origin of the receptors is a human donor in a cohort sampled during active COVID-19.

The chain has TRBV4-1 and TRBJ2-7; TRBD2 agrees at 9 bases. Germline CDR1 and CDR2: MGHRA and YSYEKL. The CDR3 is made up of 14 amino acids. Trimming took 4 bases from V and 5 from J; bases not matched to a gene: 6. The CDR3 bases are TGCGCCAGCAGCCCTCCGGGACTAGCCGACGAGCAGTACTTC. This encodes CASSPPGLADEQYF.

V gene TRBV9 combines with J gene TRBJ1-2; D ambiguous. The CDR3 runs to 14 residues. Germline V gene lookup returns CDR1 SGDLS and CDR2 YYNGEE. V shed 4 bases and J shed 2 bases, with 12 bases lying between them. CDR3 sequence: CASSPQTVNYGYTF. In nucleotides, the CDR3 is TGTGCCAGCAGCCCGCAGACTGTCAACTATGGCTACACCTTC.

The genes are TRBV6-5 and TRBJ2-5; the match to TRBD1 covers 7 bases. Losses at the gene ends were 5 bases for V and 1 base for J; bases not matched to a gene: 4. CDR1 and CDR2 from the germline V gene are MNHEY and SVGAGI. The CDR3 has 14 amino acids. CDR3 nucleotides: TGTGCCAGCAGTCGAGGGACAGCCCAAGAGACCCAGTACTTC. Residues: CASSRGTAQETQYF.

This chain uses TRBV28 with TRBJ1-5; D might be TRBD1 (5 bases). This CDR3 has 17 residues. The V gene lost 3 bases and the J gene lost 0 bases, with 15 bases spanning the gap. Germline values: CDR1 MDHEN, CDR2 SYDVKM. CDR3 nucleotides: TGTGCCAGCAGTTTTTTAGGGGCCCCCTATAGCAATCAGCCCCAGCATTTT. Amino acids: CASSFLGAPYSNQPQHF. Complete variable domain (other parts from reference TRBV28 and TRBJ1-5): DVKVTQSSRYLVKRTGEKVFLECVQDMDHENMFWYRQDPGLGLRLIYFSYDVKMKEKGDIPEGYSVSREKKERFSLILESASTNQTSMYLCASSFLGAPYSNQPQHFGDGTRLSIL.

The chain uses TRBV19 and TRBJ1-2; D not certain. This CDR3 contains 14 residues. CDR1 LNHDA and CDR2 SQIVND come from the germline V gene (reference sequence). V was clipped by 1 base and J by 4 bases, with 10 bases between them. In DNA, the CDR3 is TGTGCCAGTAGTATAGCGCCAGGCTCCTATGGCTACACCTTC. Its translation: CASSIAPGSYGYTF.

The chain combines TRBV2 with TRBJ1-1; D might be TRBD1 (5 bases). CDR1 is SNHLY and CDR2 is FYNNEI in the germline V gene. The ends were cut back, 4 bases at V and 0 bases at J, with 9 bases in the middle. This CDR3 contains 14 residues. CDR3 DNA sequence: TGTGCCAGCAGTGTTGGGACTCTGAACACTGAAGCTTTCTTT. Its translation is CASSVGTLNTEAFF. The full variable domain, completed using reference TRBV2 and TRBJ1-1, is EPEVTQTPSHQVTQMGQEVILRCVPISNHLYFYWYRQILGQKVEFLVSFYNNEISEKSEIFDDQFSVERPDGSNFTLKIRSTKLEDSAMYFCASSVGTLNTEAFFGQGTRLTVV.

The CDR3 reads CASSRLQGNEQFF. For the CDR3, the DNA is TGTGCCAGCAGCCGCCTACAGGGCAATGAGCAGTTCTTC. The chain carries TRBV12-3 or TRBV12-4 and TRBJ2-1; D possibly corresponds to TRBD1 (6 bases). This CDR3 spans 13 amino acids. Trimming took off 6 bases at V and 6 bases at J, with 12 bases between the two ends.

V is TRBV28 and J is TRBJ1-3; D gene ambiguous. There are 15 residues in the CDR3. Trimming took 4 bases from V and 1 from J, leaving 11 bases between them. Looked up from germline, CDR1 is MDHEN and CDR2 is SYDVKM. The CDR3 region has the DNA TGTGCCAGCAGTTCAAACTCCCTATCTGGAAACACCATATATTTT. Its translation: CASSSNSLSGNTIYF.

The CDR3 here is CASSSPGMNTEAFF. CDR3 nucleotides: TGTGCCAGCAGTTCGCCCGGGATGAACACTGAAGCTTTCTTT. V usage is TRBV27 and J usage is TRBJ1-1, with D unresolved. This CDR3 region has 14 residues. V gave up 4 bases and J gave up 0 bases, with 9 bases separating them. The V gene's germline CDR1 is MNHEY and CDR2 SMNVEV (reference sequence).

The count of this clone is one. This sequence joins TRBV14 and TRBJ2-7; D uncertain. The CDR3 sequence is 13 residues long. Trimming pared 1 base from V and 6 bases from J, leaving 10 bases between. In germline, CDR1 is SGHDN, CDR2 FVKESK. For the CDR3, the DNA is TGTGCCAGCAGCCAAGGCCACAGTTCCGAGCAGTACTTC. Translating gives CASSQGHSSEQYF.

There are a few counts of this clone. A far larger clone lies a single base away; this is likely a read error. Other DNA sequences in the sample encode the same CDR3. The J gene is TRBJ1-4, the V gene TRBV27; D gene uncertain. V was clipped by 4 bases and J by 2 bases, with 5 bases between them. The CDR3 totals 13 residues. Germline loops: CDR1 MNHEY, CDR2 SMNVEV (reference sequence). CDR3 region: CASSSGTNEKLFF. Written as DNA, the CDR3 is TGTGCCAGCAGTTCGGGTACTAATGAAAAACTGTTTTTT.

The rearrangement joins TRBV6-4 to TRBJ2-1; 12 positions agree with TRBD2. This CDR3 is built from 15 residues. Germline V CDR1 and CDR2: MRHNA, SNTAGT. V was pared by 5 bases and J by 8 bases, with 7 bases of the junction left unmatched. The CDR3 loop reads CASSQTSGSTDEQFF. Written as DNA, the CDR3 is TGTGCCAGCAGTCAGACTAGCGGGAGTACAGATGAGCAGTTCTTC.

This rearrangement joins TRBV25-1 to TRBJ2-1; 11 positions match TRBD2. In germline, CDR1 is MGHDK, CDR2 SYGVNS. The CDR3 is 17 residues long. Trimming at V came to 6 bases and at J to 4 bases, leaving 11 bases not matched to a gene. Written as DNA, the CDR3 is TGTGCCAGCAGCCCCGGACTAGCGGGCCATCTGTACAATGAGCAGTTCTTC. Amino acids: CASSPGLAGHLYNEQFF.

The chain links TRBV24-1 to TRBJ2-3, with D uncertain. Germline lookup yields CDR1 KGHDR and CDR2 SFDVKD. The V end lost 2 bases, the J end lost 0 bases, and 11 bases lay between the germline ends. This CDR3 spans 16 amino acids. This CDR3 is CATSDWSSQSTDTQYF. CDR3 DNA sequence: TGTGCCACCAGTGATTGGAGTAGTCAGAGCACAGATACGCAGTATTTT.

The chain is built from TRBV18 and TRBJ1-3, with D possibly being TRBD1 (5 bases). This CDR3 is 14 amino acids long. Trimming shortened V by 2 bases and J by 4 bases, and 9 bases separated the two germline ends. Germline V gene data show CDR1 as KGHSH and CDR2 as LQKENI. CDR3 loop: CASSPETDGNTIYF. The CDR3 nucleotides read TGTGCCAGCTCACCAGAGACAGACGGAAACACCATATATTTT.

The V gene is TRBV6-2 or TRBV6-3, the J gene TRBJ2-2; D ambiguous. The CDR3 has 17 residues. The V gene's germline CDR1 is MNHEY and CDR2 SVGEGT. V was shortened by 2 bases and J by 2 bases, with 15 bases between the two germline ends. The chain's CDR3 is CASSYHLGAVNTGELFF. CDR3 in DNA: TGTGCCAGCAGTTACCACCTCGGTGCGGTTAACACCGGGGAGCTGTTTTTT.

The chain carries TRBV28 and TRBJ1-6; possibly TRBD1 for D (5 bases). The CDR3 contains 10 residues. CDR1 is MDHEN and CDR2 is SYDVKM in the germline V gene. Trimming stripped 11 bases from V and 9 bases from J, with 8 bases between. In DNA form, the CDR3 reads TGTGCCTGGGGGGTTTCACCCCTCCACTTT. Amino acid sequence: CAWGVSPLHF.

J is TRBJ2-1 and V is TRBV28, with D uncertain. Trimming removed 2 bases at V and 6 bases at J, with 5 bases between. There are 12 residues in the CDR3. Germline V lookup: CDR1 MDHEN, CDR2 SYDVKM. The CDR3 is CASSLIRNEQFF. The CDR3 nucleotides read TGTGCCAGCAGTTTAATCCGCAATGAGCAGTTCTTC.

V is TRBV7-3 and J is TRBJ2-3; 8 bases align to TRBD2. The CDR3 extends over 15 amino acids. CDR1 SGHTA and CDR2 FQGTGA come from the germline V gene. The V and J ends lost 5 bases and 2 bases, in that order; junction bases with no gene match: 6. The CDR3 region is CASSGYSGDTDTQYF. CDR3 sequence (DNA): TGTGCCAGCAGCGGCTATAGCGGGGACACAGATACGCAGTATTTT.

V usage is TRBV7-5 and J usage is TRBJ1-3. TRBV7-5 corresponds to a pseudogene. This CDR3 has 16 amino acids. DNA of the CDR3: TGTGCCAGAAGCCCCGGACGGAGGAGCTCTGGAAACACCATATATTTT. Translated, it gives CARSPGRRSSGNTIYF.

This clone was recorded only once. CDR3 nucleotides: TGCGCCAGCAGCCAAGATGGAGCGGCCGCGGGAGGTCGCGCTACGCAGTATTTT. Amino acid sequence: CASSQDGAAAGGRATQYF. This chain connects TRBV4-1 to TRBJ2-3; 8 bases align to TRBD2. CDR3 length equals 18 residues. The V and J ends lost 0 bases and 8 bases, in that order; junction bases with no gene match: 16. In germline, CDR1 is MGHRA, CDR2 YSYEKL.

V gene TRBV7-9 combines with J gene TRBJ2-3; tentatively, D is TRBD2 (6 bases). Germline-derived CDR1 and CDR2 are SEHNR and FQNEAQ (reference sequence). This CDR3 spans 15 amino acids. The V end was cut by 7 bases, the J end by 4 bases, with 18 bases between. CDR3 sequence: CASTPRAGLADTQYF. DNA of the CDR3: TGTGCCAGCACCCCCCGGGCGGGATTGGCAGATACGCAGTATTTT.

The chain employs TRBV13 and TRBJ2-1; tentative D call: TRBD2 (5 bases). There are 17 residues in the CDR3. Germline V lookup: CDR1 PRHDT, CDR2 FYEKMQ (reference sequence). The V gene lost 4 bases and the J gene lost 3 bases, with 19 bases spanning the gap. CDR3 nucleotides: TGTGCCAGCAGCTCCCTAGGAGGCAGCGGCGACTACAATGAGCAGTTCTTC. Its protein product is CASSSLGGSGDYNEQFF. Full variable domain (remainder filled in from reference TRBV13 and TRBJ2-1): AAGVIQSPRHLIKEKRETATLKCYPIPRHDTVYWYQQGPGQDPQFLISFYEKMQSDKGSIPDRFSAQQFSDYHSELNMSSLELGDSALYFCASSSLGGSGDYNEQFFGPGTRLTVL.